Presented here are 13 T cell receptor beta chains from one specimen sequenced in a study of neurological immune-mediated disorders. Each CDR3 protein is one row after TCRdb ran MiXCR on the 5' RACE reads. Among 65,000 to 90,000 distinct CDR3 sequences listed, 10% were seen once. Sequences were obtained from PBMCs. The source of these receptors is a man aged 35 to 55 in good health.

This clonotype occurred many times. The CDR3 nucleotides are TGCAGTGCTAGAGATCCCGACCGACAGCCTGAAGCTTTCTTT. Translating gives CSARDPDRQPEAFF. The chain links TRBV20-1 to TRBJ1-1; D perhaps matches TRBD1 (5 bases). The CDR3 is 14 amino acids. The V end lost 0 bases, the J end lost 6 bases, and 14 bases lay between the germline ends. Germline V gene lookup returns CDR1 DFQATT and CDR2 SNEGSKA (reference sequence).

At least ten counts were recorded for this clonotype. The J gene is TRBJ2-2, the V gene TRBV5-1, with D perhaps matching TRBD2 (5 bases). V gave up 6 bases and J gave up 7 bases, with 10 bases separating them. The CDR3 is 12 amino acids. Germline assignment: CDR1 SGHRS and CDR2 YFSETQ. CDR3 in amino acids: CASINEGGELFF. For the CDR3, the DNA is TGCGCCAGCATCAATGAGGGCGGGGAGCTGTTTTTT.

This clonotype was seen many times. This chain links TRBV2 with TRBJ2-3, with TRBD2 identical over 7 bases. Per germline, CDR1 SNHLY and CDR2 FYNNEI. This CDR3 comprises 14 residues. V was pared by 5 bases and J by 2 bases, with 4 bases of the junction left unmatched. CDR3 DNA: TGTGCCAGCAGTCGGGACTACACCACAGATACGCAGTATTTT. Its translation is CASSRDYTTDTQYF.

This clonotype was seen at least ten times. The chain uses TRBV5-1 and TRBJ2-7, with 12 bases that match TRBD2. Germline V gives CDR1 SGHRS, CDR2 YFSETQ. This CDR3 region has 14 residues. After removal of 4 bases from V and 9 bases from J, the junction contained 8 bases not matched to a gene. The CDR3 protein is CASSAGLAGLGQYF. In nucleotides, the CDR3 is TGCGCCAGCAGCGCCGGACTAGCGGGACTAGGGCAGTACTTC.

This clonotype was picked up many times. The chain has TRBV5-1 and TRBJ1-2, with 10 bases matching TRBD1. CDR3 length equals 13 residues. J lost 7 bases, V lost 2 bases, and 2 bases had no gene match. Germline V gene data show CDR1 as SGHRS and CDR2 as YFSETQ. The CDR3 DNA is TGCGCCAGCAGCTTCGGGACAGGGGTTGGCTACACCTTC. Translating it yields CASSFGTGVGYTF.

This clonotype was detected many times. The chain combines TRBV5-1 with TRBJ1-1; D call uncertain. This CDR3 contains 14 residues. Between the trimmed V and J ends, which lost 1 base and 1 base, there was a span of 8 bases. CDR1 is SGHRS, CDR2 YFSETQ, per germline. CDR3 nucleotide sequence: TGCGCCAGCAGCTTGAGGGCAGGGAACACTGAAGCTTTCTTT. Translating gives CASSLRAGNTEAFF.

This clonotype came up many times. The chain has TRBV7-2 and TRBJ1-1, with D perhaps TRBD1 (5 bases). The V end lost 1 base, the J end lost 7 bases, and 13 bases lay between the germline ends. The CDR3 is made up of 14 amino acids. Germline CDR1 and CDR2: SGHTA and FQGNSA. CDR3 coding DNA: TGTGCCAGCAGCTTAGAACCCAGGGCAGATGAAGCTTTCTTT. Residues: CASSLEPRADEAFF.

This clonotype has a count of ten or more. The chain combines TRBV25-1 with TRBJ2-1; TRBD1 matches 10 bases. The CDR3 runs 16 residues. V lost 4 bases, J lost 9 bases, and 12 bases stayed unmatched. Germline lookup yields CDR1 MGHDK and CDR2 SYGVNS. For the CDR3, the DNA is TGTGCCAGCAGTGCCTCACCGGGACAGGGGTCTACTGAGCAGTTCTTC. Translated, it gives CASSASPGQGSTEQFF.

The table lists this clonotype with many counts. The gene calls are TRBV7-2 and TRBJ2-2, with unresolved D. The CDR3 has 15 residues. V was clipped by 2 bases and J by 4 bases, with 11 bases between them. Germline loops: CDR1 SGHTA, CDR2 FQGNSA. CDR3 region: CASSLLRLSTGELFF. CDR3 DNA: TGTGCCAGCAGCTTACTGAGGCTTTCCACCGGGGAGCTGTTTTTT.

There are many counts of this clonotype. CDR3 residues: CASSFSPLGVGETQYF. CDR3 bases: TGTGCCAGCAGTTTTTCCCCACTTGGGGTGGGAGAGACCCAGTACTTC. The chain employs TRBV28 and TRBJ2-5, with no clear D. This CDR3 spans 16 amino acids. Germline assignment: CDR1 MDHEN and CDR2 SYDVKM. The V gene lost 3 bases and the J gene lost 4 bases, with 18 bases spanning the gap.

This clonotype was seen ten or more times. This chain uses TRBV7-3 with TRBJ1-3; D gene unclear. Germline V lookup: CDR1 SGHTA, CDR2 FQGTGA. The CDR3 has 13 amino acids. V lost 8 bases, J lost 0 bases, and 8 bases lay in between. The CDR3 reads CASDSYSGNTIYF. In nucleotides, the CDR3 is TGTGCCAGCGATTCGTACTCTGGAAACACCATATATTTT.

V and J are TRBV7-8 and TRBJ1-2, with D unclear. Germline values: CDR1 SGHVS, CDR2 FQNEAQ. V was pared by 1 base and J by 2 bases, with 11 bases between. The CDR3 has 15 residues. The CDR3 nucleotides are TGTGCCAGCAGCTTAGACAGAACTACGAACTATGGCTACACCTTC. Translation gives CASSLDRTTNYGYTF.

In its sample, this clonotype was seen many times. The V gene is TRBV5-6, the J gene TRBJ1-4; D may be TRBD1 (5 bases). Between the trimmed V and J ends, which lost 5 bases and 7 bases, there was a span of 12 bases. CDR3 length: 13 residues. Germline loops: CDR1 SGHDT, CDR2 YYEEEE. The CDR3 DNA reads as TGTGCCAGCAGTGGGGACGCACGTGAAAAACTGTTTTTT. This codes for CASSGDAREKLFF.